What follows describes a single TCR beta chain. What it recognizes is unknown. One junction end does not reproduce the germline sequence, and a read error may be involved. This record belongs to a study of cytomegalovirus exposure and HLA in healthy donors. Turning to the study itself: From roughly 180 million T cells, an earlier analysis saw approximately 120 million unique TCR beta sequences. General study results and limits: There were three CMV-associated chains whose specificity for CMV antigens was confirmed in vitro. Later analysis associated a missense DCLRE1C variant with TCR beta V- and J-gene trimming.

PCR used 60 Vbeta primers and 13 Jbeta primers. The assay was immunoSEQ multiplex PCR, and TCRdb's table has in-frame clones only and misses some. This table has 100,000 to 150,000 clones, 75% to 85% appearing once. This clonotype was sampled from a male donor in good health and CMV-seropositive. Specimen: PBMCs.

CDR3 region: CASSLDDSNNSPLHF. In nucleotides, the CDR3 is TGTGCTAGCAGCTTAGACGACAGCAATAATTCACCCCTCCACTTT. The V and J genes are TRBV7-7 and TRBJ1-6; tentative D call: TRBD1 (5 bases). Germline V gives CDR1 SSHAT, CDR2 FNYEAQ (reference sequence). This CDR3 has 15 residues.